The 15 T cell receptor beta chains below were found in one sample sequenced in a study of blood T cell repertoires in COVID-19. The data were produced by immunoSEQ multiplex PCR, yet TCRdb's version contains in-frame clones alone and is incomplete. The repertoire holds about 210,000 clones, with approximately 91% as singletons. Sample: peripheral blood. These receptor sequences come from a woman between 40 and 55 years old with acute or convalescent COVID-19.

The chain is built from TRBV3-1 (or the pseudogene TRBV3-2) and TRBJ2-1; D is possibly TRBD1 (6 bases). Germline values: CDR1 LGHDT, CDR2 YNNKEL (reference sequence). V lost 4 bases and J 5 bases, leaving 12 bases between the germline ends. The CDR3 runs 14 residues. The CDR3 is CASSPRGGHNEQFF. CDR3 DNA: TGTGCCAGCAGCCCGCGTGGGGGCCACAATGAGCAGTTCTTC.

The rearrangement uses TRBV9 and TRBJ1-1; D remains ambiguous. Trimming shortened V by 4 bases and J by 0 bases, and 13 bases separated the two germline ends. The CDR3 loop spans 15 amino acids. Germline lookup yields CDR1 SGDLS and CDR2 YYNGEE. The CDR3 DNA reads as TGTGCCAGCAGCCACTTAGAGAGAGTGAACACTGAAGCTTTCTTT. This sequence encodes CASSHLERVNTEAFF.

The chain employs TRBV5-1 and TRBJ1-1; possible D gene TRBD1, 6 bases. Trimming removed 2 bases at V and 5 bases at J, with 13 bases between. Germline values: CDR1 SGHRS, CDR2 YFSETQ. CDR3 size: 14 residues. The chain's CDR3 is CASSFGAGVTEAFF. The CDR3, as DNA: TGCGCCAGCAGCTTCGGGGCAGGGGTAACTGAAGCTTTCTTT.

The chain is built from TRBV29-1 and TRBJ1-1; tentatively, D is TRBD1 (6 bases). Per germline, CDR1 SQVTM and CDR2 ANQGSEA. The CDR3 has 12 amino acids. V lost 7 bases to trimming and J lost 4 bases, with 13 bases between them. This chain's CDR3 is CSGTASSTEAFF. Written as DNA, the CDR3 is TGCAGCGGGACAGCCTCCAGCACTGAAGCTTTCTTT.

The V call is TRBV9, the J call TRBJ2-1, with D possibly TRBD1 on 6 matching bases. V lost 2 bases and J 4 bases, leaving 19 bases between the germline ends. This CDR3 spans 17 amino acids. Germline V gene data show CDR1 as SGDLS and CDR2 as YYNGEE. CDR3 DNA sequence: TGTGCCAGCAGCGTTTCCATGGTCACAGGGCGGTACAATGAGCAGTTCTTC. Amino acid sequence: CASSVSMVTGRYNEQFF.

The CDR3 spells CASIPTASTDTQYF. Written as DNA, the CDR3 is TGTGCCAGCATCCCGACAGCTAGCACAGATACGCAGTATTTT. The chain carries TRBV2 and TRBJ2-3; perhaps TRBD1 as D (5 bases). Between the trimmed V and J ends, which lost 7 bases and 0 bases, there was a span of 11 bases. The CDR3 length is 14 residues. Germline V gives CDR1 SNHLY, CDR2 FYNNEI.

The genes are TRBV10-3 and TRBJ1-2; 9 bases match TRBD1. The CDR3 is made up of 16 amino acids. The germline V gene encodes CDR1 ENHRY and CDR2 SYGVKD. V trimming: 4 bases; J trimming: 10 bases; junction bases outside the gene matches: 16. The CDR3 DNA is TGTGCCATCAGTGGCACCAACCTCGGGACAGGGATGGACTACACCTTC. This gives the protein CAISGTNLGTGMDYTF.

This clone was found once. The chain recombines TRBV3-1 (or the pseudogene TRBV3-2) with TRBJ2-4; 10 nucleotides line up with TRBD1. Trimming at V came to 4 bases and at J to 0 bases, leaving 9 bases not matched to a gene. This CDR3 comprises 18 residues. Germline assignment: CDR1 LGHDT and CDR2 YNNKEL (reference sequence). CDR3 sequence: CASSPYPGQGLAKNIQYF. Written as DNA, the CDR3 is TGTGCCAGCAGCCCCTACCCGGGACAGGGGTTAGCCAAAAACATTCAGTACTTC.

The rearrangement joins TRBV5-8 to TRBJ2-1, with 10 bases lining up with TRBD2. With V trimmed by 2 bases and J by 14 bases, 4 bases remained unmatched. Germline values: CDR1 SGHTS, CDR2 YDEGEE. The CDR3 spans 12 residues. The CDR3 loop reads CASSLGAGGEFF. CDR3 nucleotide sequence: TGTGCCAGCAGCTTAGGAGCGGGGGGGGAGTTCTTC.

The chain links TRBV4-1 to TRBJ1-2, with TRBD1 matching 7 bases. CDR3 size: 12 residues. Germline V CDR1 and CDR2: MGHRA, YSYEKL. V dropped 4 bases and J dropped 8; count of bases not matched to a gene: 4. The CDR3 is CASSRTGDGYTF. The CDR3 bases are TGCGCCAGCAGCCGCACAGGGGACGGCTACACCTTC.

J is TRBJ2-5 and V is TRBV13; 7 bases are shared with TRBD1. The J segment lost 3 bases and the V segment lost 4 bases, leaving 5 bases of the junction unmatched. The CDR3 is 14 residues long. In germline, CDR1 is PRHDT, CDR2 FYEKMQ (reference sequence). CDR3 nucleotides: TGTGCCAGCAGCTCCCGACAGGGTAAAGAGACCCAGTACTTC. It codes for CASSSRQGKETQYF.

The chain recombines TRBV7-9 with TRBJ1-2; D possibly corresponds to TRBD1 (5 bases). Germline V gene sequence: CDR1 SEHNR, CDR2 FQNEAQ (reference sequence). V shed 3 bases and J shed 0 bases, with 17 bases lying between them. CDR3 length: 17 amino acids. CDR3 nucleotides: TGTGCCAGCAGCTTCCTACGAGACAGTTCGACTAACTATGGCTACACCTTC. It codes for CASSFLRDSSTNYGYTF.

CDR3 coding DNA: TGTGCCAGCAGCGTAGATCAGGGTTGGGACACTGAAGCTTTCTTT. Translating gives CASSVDQGWDTEAFF. This chain links TRBV9 with TRBJ1-1, with D possibly matching TRBD1 (5 bases). Germline-derived CDR1 and CDR2 are SGDLS and YYNGEE. V was trimmed by 0 bases and J by 3 bases, leaving 12 bases between them. The CDR3 is made up of 15 amino acids.

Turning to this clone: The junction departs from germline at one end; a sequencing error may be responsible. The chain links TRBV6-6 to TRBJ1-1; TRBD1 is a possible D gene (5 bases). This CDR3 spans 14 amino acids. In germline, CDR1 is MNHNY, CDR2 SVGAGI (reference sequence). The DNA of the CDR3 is TGTGCCAGCAGTAACTCTAAGGGGTTCGCTGAAGCTTTCTTT. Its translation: CASSNSKGFAEAFF.

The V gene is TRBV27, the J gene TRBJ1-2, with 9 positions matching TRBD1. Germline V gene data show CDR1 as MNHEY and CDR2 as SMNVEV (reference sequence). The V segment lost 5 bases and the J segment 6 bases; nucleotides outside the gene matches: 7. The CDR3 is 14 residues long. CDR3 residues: CASSHRQGGDGYTF. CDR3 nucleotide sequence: TGTGCCAGCAGTCACCGACAGGGGGGAGATGGCTACACCTTC.